This is a list of T cell receptor beta chains from one sample in a study of T cells after yellow fever vaccination. TCRdb re-analysed the 5' RACE reads in MiXCR, keeping a single row per CDR3 protein. The repertoire has over 120,000 distinct CDR3 sequences, 6.6% of them found once; the top ten carry approximately 0.64%. This specimen consisted of CD4+ T cells sorted from PBMCs, obtained 10 days after the yellow fever booster vaccination. The receptors derive from a young man who received the YFV17D yellow fever vaccine. Both conserved end residues are part of each CDR3. A D gene is named only where the DNA matches it firmly. Size tells how often a clone was seen (once, few, many) or the class of an expanded clone, and some rows leave it out.

>NA|TRBJ1-5|TRBV3-1|NA
CASTKQVPWPQHF
TGTGCCAGCACCAAGCAGGTCCCTTGGCCCCAGCATTTT
>NA|TRBJ2-3|TRBV7-9|many
CASSLAPGSTDTQYF
TGTGCCAGCAGCTTAGCGCCGGGTAGCACAGATACGCAGTATTTT
>TRBD1|TRBJ2-1|TRBV20-1|few
CSARGGQGPLRSYNEQFF
TGCAGTGCTCGCGGGGGACAGGGGCCCCTTCGCTCCTACAATGAGCAGTTCTTC
>NA|TRBJ2-2|TRBV5-1|many
CASSLAVLSGDTGELFF
TGCGCCAGCAGCTTGGCCGTTTTGAGCGGAGACACCGGGGAGCTGTTTTTT
>NA|TRBJ2-2|TRBV5-1|many
CASSLFSGTGELFF
TGCGCCAGCAGCCTGTTCTCAGGAACCGGGGAGCTGTTTTTT
>NA|TRBJ1-6|TRBV5-1|few
CASSLAGMGRSPLHF
TGCGCCAGCAGCTTAGCCGGAATGGGGAGGTCACCCCTCCACTTT
>NA|TRBJ2-1|TRBV3-1|many
CASSHNDNEQFF
TGTGCCAGCAGCCATAACGACAATGAGCAGTTCTTC
>TRBD1|TRBJ2-1|TRBV5-3|many
CARSSQGAYEQFF
TGTGCCAGAAGCTCACAGGGGGCCTATGAGCAGTTCTTC
>NA|TRBJ2-2|TRBV15|many
CATSRDREGGELFF
TGTGCCACCAGCAGAGATCGAGAGGGGGGGGAGCTGTTTTTT
>NA|TRBJ2-6|TRBV5-1|many
CASSNDGAGANVLTF
TGCGCCAGCAGTAACGACGGTGCTGGGGCCAACGTCCTGACTTTC
>NA|TRBJ2-2|TRBV7-9|many
CASSLGPVSRSHAGELFF
TGTGCCAGCAGCTTGGGACCTGTCTCACGATCACACGCCGGGGAGCTGTTTTTT
>NA|TRBJ2-2|TRBV7-9|many
CASSLGRSGELFF
TGTGCCAGCAGCTTAGGGCGTTCCGGGGAGCTGTTTTTT
>NA|TRBJ2-1|TRBV5-1|many
CASSPGDNPFYNEQFF
TGCGCCAGCAGTCCAGGGGATAACCCTTTCTACAATGAGCAGTTCTTC
>NA|TRBJ2-7|TRBV2|many
CASSVSGISYEQYF
TGTGCCAGCAGTGTGTCCGGGATCTCCTACGAGCAGTACTTC
>NA|TRBJ1-1|TRBV7-9|NA
CASSLAGLTNTEAFF
TGTGCCAGCAGCTTAGCGGGACTTACGAACACTGAAGCTTTCTTT
>NA|TRBJ1-6|TRBV25-1|many
CASSEWTSGTNSPLHF
TGTGCCAGCAGTGAATGGACATCCGGAACCAATTCACCCCTCCACTTT
>NA|TRBJ2-3|TRBV6-1|many
CASSESGTIAIDTQYF
TGTGCCAGCAGTGAAAGCGGGACAATAGCAATAGATACGCAGTATTTT
>NA|TRBJ2-7|TRBV20-1|few
CSARPHEQYF
TGCAGTGCTAGACCCCACGAGCAGTACTTC
>NA|TRBJ2-3|TRBV27|many
CASSSIGLQPGVTDTQYF
TGTGCCAGCAGTTCCATAGGGCTCCAACCGGGAGTTACAGATACGCAGTATTTT
>NA|TRBJ2-2|TRBV5-1|many
CASSLERELFF
TGCGCCAGCAGCTTGGAGAGGGAGCTGTTTTTT
>NA|TRBJ2-5|TRBV5-6|many
CASSLFQRRQETQYF
TGTGCCAGCAGCTTGTTCCAGCGGAGACAAGAGACCCAGTACTTC
>NA|TRBJ1-5|TRBV7-2|few
CASSHSGGDNQPQHF
TGTGCCAGCAGCCATAGTGGGGGCGACAATCAGCCCCAGCATTTT
>NA|TRBJ2-1|TRBV7-9|many
CASSLLIGVDEQFF
TGTGCCAGCAGCTTACTCATCGGGGTAGATGAGCAGTTCTTC
>TRBD2|TRBJ2-7|TRBV5-4|few
CASSRSGSAIIYEQYF
TGTGCCAGCAGCCGTAGCGGGAGTGCTATTATCTACGAGCAGTACTTC
>TRBD2|TRBJ2-3|TRBV11-2|many
CASSRLAGALLGTDTQYF
TGTGCCAGCAGCAGACTAGCGGGAGCTCTTCTTGGCACAGATACGCAGTATTTT
>TRBD2|TRBJ2-7|TRBV18|many
CASSPSGSEQYF
TGTGCCAGCTCACCTAGCGGGAGCGAGCAGTACTTC
>NA|TRBJ1-1|TRBV6-5|many
CASSSGTQNTEAFF
TGTGCCAGCAGTTCCGGGACGCAGAACACTGAAGCTTTCTTT
>NA|TRBJ2-7|TRBV20-1|many
CSASPPQQGREQYF
TGCAGTGCTAGCCCCCCCCAGCAGGGACGGGAGCAGTACTTC
>TRBD2|TRBJ2-1|TRBV19|NA
CASNNAGVNEQFF
TGTGCCAGCAACAACGCGGGAGTGAATGAGCAGTTCTTC
>TRBD2|TRBJ2-7|TRBV3-1|NA
CASSELAGGYEQYF
TGTGCCAGCAGTGAACTAGCGGGAGGTTACGAGCAGTACTTC
>TRBD2|TRBJ2-1|TRBV15|many
CATSRDYLAGKVEQFF
TGTGCCACCAGCAGAGATTATCTAGCGGGGAAGGTTGAGCAGTTCTTC
>NA|TRBJ2-2|TRBV9|many
CASSAPGTAGELFF
TGTGCCAGCAGCGCTCCGGGGACGGCCGGGGAGCTGTTTTTT
>NA|TRBJ2-2|TRBV6-2/TRBV6-3|few
CASTPRTGSQAPVLTGELFF
TGTGCCAGCACCCCCCGGACCGGGTCTCAAGCTCCGGTCCTGACCGGGGAGCTGTTTTTT
>NA|TRBJ2-7|TRBV18|NA
CASSPTRAARSYEQYF
TGTGCCAGCTCACCGACCCGAGCGGCCCGATCCTACGAGCAGTACTTC
>NA|TRBJ2-5|TRBV18|many
CASSRVKAYQETQYF
TGTGCCAGCTCACGGGTGAAAGCGTACCAAGAGACCCAGTACTTC
>TRBD1|TRBJ2-6|TRBV5-4|NA
CASSFGDRGVSGANVLTF
TGTGCCAGCAGCTTTGGGGACAGGGGAGTGTCCGGGGCCAACGTCCTGACTTTC
>NA|TRBJ2-7|TRBV7-8|many
CASSPGTYYEQYF
TGTGCCAGCAGCCCCGGGACTTACTACGAGCAGTACTTC
>NA|TRBJ1-1|TRBV29-1|many
CSVRTVEAFF
TGCAGCGTACGGACAGTTGAAGCTTTCTTT
>NA|TRBJ2-2|TRBV7-2|many
CASSLGGSSNTGELFF
TGTGCCAGCAGCTTAGGAGGGAGTTCTAACACCGGGGAGCTGTTTTTT
>NA|TRBJ1-1|TRBV19|NA
CASRAVGGPSLTEAFF
TGTGCCAGTAGAGCCGTGGGGGGCCCCTCTTTGACTGAAGCTTTCTTT
>NA|TRBJ2-5|TRBV18|many
CASSPIQETQYF
TGTGCCAGCTCACCGATTCAAGAGACCCAGTACTTC
>NA|TRBJ2-7|TRBV25-1|many
CASSRDSRYEQYF
TGTGCCAGCAGCCGGGACTCACGCTACGAGCAGTACTTC
>NA|TRBJ2-7|TRBV9|NA
CASSVRLKDEQYF
TGTGCCAGCAGCGTACGCCTAAAGGACGAGCAGTACTTC
>NA|TRBJ2-1|TRBV3-1|many
CASSQDIFGNEQFF
TGTGCCAGCAGCCAAGATATATTCGGCAATGAGCAGTTCTTC
>TRBD2|TRBJ2-1|TRBV5-5|many
CASSWGLAANEQFF
TGTGCCAGCAGCTGGGGACTAGCGGCCAATGAGCAGTTCTTC
>NA|TRBJ1-1|TRBV7-9|few
CASSSPHRDIENTEAFF
TGTGCCAGCAGCTCCCCTCACCGGGACATAGAGAACACTGAAGCTTTCTTT
>NA|TRBJ2-5|TRBV6-1|many
CASSPTLGETQYF
TGTGCCAGCAGTCCCACCCTTGGAGAGACCCAGTACTTC
>TRBD2|TRBJ2-7|TRBV10-3|NA
CAIKAGLAGSHEQYF
TGTGCCATCAAGGCAGGACTAGCGGGATCCCACGAGCAGTACTTC